The 3 T cell receptor beta chains given below trace back to one sample, sequenced in a study of cytomegalovirus exposure and HLA in healthy donors. The PCR employed 60 Vbeta primers together with 13 Jbeta primers. The method was immunoSEQ multiplex PCR; TCRdb's version includes in-frame clones alone and lacks a portion of them. This sample's clone table lists roughly 110,000 clones. The sequenced sample was PBMCs. These receptors originate from a man aged 30 to 39 in good health and CMV-seronegative.

This chain links TRBV19 with TRBJ2-5; the match to TRBD1 covers 8 bases. Losses at the gene ends were 3 bases for V and 4 bases for J; bases not matched to a gene: 7. Germline lookup yields CDR1 LNHDA and CDR2 SQIVND (reference sequence). This CDR3 spans 15 amino acids. The CDR3 DNA is TGTGCCAGTAGTATTCAGGGGGCCAATAGAGAGACCCAGTACTTC. Amino acids: CASSIQGANRETQYF. Based on the CDR3 plus reference TRBV19 and TRBJ2-5, the full variable domain is DGGITQSPKYLFRKEGQNVTLSCEQNLNHDAMYWYRQDPGQGLRLIYYSQIVNDFQKGDIAEGYSVSREKKESFPLTVTSAQKNPTAFYLCASSIQGANRETQYFGPGTRLLVL.

This sequence joins TRBV5-5 and TRBJ2-7; D may be TRBD1 (6 bases). The CDR3 totals 15 residues. Per germline, CDR1 SGHKS and CDR2 YYEKEE (reference sequence). The V end was cut by 4 bases, the J end by 0 bases, with 14 bases between. For the CDR3, the DNA is TGTGCCAGCAGCCGTCGACAGGCGAACTCCTACGAGCAGTACTTC. Translating it yields CASSRRQANSYEQYF.

The chain uses TRBV18 and TRBJ1-3; D possibly corresponds to TRBD1 (6 bases). Trimming took off 4 bases at V and 2 bases at J, with 18 bases between the two ends. The CDR3 extends over 17 amino acids. CDR1 KGHSH and CDR2 LQKENI come from the germline V gene. The CDR3 sequence is CASSLPTGPQAGNTIYF. The CDR3 bases are TGTGCCAGCTCACTACCTACAGGGCCCCAGGCTGGAAACACCATATATTTT.